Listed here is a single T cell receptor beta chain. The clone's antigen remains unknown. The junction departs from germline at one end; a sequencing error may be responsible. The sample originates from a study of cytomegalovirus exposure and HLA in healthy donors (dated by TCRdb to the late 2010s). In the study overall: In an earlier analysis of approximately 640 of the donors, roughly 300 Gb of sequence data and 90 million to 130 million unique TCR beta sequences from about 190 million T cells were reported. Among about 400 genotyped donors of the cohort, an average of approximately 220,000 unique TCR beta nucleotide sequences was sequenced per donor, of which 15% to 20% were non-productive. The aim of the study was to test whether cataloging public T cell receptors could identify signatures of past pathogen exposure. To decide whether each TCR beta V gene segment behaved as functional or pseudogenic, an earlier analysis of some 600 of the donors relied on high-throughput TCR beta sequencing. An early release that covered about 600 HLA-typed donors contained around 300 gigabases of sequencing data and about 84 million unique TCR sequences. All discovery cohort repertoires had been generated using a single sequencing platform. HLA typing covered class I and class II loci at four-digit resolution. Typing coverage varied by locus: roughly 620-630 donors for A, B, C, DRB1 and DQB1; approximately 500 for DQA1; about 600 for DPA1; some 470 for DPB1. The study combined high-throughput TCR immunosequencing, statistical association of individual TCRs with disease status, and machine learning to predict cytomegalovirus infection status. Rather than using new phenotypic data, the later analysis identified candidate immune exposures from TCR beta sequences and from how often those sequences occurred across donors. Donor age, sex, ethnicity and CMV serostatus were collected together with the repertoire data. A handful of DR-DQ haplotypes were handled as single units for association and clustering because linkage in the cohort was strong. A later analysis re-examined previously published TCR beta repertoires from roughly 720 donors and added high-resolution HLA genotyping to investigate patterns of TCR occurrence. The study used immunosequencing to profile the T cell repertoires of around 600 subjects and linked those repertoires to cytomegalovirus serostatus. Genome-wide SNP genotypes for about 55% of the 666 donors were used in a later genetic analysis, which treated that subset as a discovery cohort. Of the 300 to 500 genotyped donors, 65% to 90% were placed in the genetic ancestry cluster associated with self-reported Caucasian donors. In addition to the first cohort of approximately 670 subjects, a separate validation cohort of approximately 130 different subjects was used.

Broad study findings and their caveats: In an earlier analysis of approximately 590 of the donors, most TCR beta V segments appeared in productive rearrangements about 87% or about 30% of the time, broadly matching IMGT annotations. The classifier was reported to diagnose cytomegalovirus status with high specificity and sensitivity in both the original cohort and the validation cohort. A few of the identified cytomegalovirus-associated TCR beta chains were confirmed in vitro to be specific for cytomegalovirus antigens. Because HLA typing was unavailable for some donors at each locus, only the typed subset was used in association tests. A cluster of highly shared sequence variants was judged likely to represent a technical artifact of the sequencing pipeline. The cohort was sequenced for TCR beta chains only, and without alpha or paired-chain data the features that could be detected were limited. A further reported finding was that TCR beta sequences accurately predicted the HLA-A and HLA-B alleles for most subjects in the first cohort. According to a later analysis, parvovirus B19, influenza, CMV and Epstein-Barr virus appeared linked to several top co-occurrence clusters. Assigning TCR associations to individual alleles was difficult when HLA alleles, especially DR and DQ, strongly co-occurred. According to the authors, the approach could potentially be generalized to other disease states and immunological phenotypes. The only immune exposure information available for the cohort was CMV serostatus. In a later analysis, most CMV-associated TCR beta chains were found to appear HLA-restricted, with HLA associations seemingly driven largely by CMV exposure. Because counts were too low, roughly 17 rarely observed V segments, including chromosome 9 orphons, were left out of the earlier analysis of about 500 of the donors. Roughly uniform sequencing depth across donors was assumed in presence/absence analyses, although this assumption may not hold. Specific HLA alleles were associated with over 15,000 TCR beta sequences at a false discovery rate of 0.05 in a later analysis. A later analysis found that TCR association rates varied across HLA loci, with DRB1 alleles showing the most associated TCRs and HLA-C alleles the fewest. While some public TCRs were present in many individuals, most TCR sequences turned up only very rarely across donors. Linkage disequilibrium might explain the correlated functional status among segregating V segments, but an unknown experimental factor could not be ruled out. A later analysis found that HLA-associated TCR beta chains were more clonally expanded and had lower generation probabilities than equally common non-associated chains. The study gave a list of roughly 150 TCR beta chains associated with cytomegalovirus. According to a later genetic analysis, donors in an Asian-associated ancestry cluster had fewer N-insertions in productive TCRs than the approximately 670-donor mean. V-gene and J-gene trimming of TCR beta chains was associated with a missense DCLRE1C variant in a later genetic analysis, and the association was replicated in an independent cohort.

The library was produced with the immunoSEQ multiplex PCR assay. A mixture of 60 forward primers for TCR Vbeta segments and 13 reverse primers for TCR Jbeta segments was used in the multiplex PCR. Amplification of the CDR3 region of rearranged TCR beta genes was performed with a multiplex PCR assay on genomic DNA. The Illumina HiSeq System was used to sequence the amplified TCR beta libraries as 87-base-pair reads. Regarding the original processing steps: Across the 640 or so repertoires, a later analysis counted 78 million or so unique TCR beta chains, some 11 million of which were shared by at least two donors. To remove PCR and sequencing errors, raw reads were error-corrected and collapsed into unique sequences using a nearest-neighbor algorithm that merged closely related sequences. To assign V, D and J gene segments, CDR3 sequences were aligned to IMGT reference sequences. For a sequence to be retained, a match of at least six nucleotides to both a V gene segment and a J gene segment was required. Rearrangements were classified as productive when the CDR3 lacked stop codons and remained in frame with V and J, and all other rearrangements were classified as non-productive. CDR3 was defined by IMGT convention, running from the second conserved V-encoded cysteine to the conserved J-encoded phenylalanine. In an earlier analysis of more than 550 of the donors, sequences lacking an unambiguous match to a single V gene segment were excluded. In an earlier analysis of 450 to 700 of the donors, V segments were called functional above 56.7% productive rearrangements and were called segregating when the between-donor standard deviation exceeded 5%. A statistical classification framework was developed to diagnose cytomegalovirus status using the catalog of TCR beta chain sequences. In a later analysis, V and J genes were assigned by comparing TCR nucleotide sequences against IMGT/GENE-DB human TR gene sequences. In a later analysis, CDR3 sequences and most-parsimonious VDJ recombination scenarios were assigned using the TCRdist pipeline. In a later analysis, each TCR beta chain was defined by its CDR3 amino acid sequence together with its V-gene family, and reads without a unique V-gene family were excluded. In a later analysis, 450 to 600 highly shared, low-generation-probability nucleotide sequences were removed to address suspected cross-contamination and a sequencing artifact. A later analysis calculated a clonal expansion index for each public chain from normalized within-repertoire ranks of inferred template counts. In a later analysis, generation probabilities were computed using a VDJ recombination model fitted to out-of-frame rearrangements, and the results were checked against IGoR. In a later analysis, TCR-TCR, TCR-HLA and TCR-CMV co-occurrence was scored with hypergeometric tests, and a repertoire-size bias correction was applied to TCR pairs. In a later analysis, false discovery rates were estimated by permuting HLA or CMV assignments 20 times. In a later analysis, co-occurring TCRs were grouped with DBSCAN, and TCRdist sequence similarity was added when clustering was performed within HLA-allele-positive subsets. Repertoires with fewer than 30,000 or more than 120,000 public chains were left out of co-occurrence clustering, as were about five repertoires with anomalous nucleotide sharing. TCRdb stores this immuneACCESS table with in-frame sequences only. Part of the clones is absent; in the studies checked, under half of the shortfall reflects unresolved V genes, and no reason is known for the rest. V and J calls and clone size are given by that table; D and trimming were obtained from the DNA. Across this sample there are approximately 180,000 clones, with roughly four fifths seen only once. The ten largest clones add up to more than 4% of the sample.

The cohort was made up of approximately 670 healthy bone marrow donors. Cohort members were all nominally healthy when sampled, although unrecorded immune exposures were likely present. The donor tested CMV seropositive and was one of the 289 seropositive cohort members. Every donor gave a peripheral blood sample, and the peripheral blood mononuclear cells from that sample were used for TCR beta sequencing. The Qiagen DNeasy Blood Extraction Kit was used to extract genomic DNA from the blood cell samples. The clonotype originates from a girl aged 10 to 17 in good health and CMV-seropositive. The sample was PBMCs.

The CDR3 protein is CATSRARGRTTISSNYGHTF. The DNA is as follows: TGTGCCACCAGCAGAGCCAGGGGACGTACGACCATTAGCTCTAACTATGGCCACACCTTC. The rearranged chain carries TRBV15 and TRBJ1-2; matching of 6 bases hints at TRBD1 as the D gene. The CDR3 runs 20 amino acids, cysteine and phenylalanine included. Only the CDR3 DNA is retained, 60 bases long and in frame from the first base. CDR1 and CDR2 (LNHNV, YYDKDF) derive from the germline V gene (reference sequence).